A selection of T cell receptor beta chains follows, all from one sample in a study of regulatory T cells in long-lasting Graves disease. TCRdb reprocessed the multiplex PCR reads with MiXCR, giving one entry per CDR3 protein. Of roughly 500,000 distinct CDR3 sequences in the sample, about 14% were seen once. Separately, the same data were catalogued under a study of T cells in Graves' hyperthyroidism and ophthalmopathy.

The sample here was peripheral blood mononuclear cells (PBMCs), taken at new diagnosis, from a patient treated with antithyroid drugs. Source of these receptors: a woman in her forties or fifties with Graves disease. Both conserved end residues are part of each CDR3. A D gene is named only where the DNA matches it firmly. Clone sizes are given selectively: once, few, many, or a class where the clone is expanded.

>NA|TRBJ2-1|NA|TRBV4-1
TGCGCCAGCAGCCATCCCTGGGCTGAGCAGTTCTTC
CASSHPWAEQFF
>TRBD1|TRBJ1-3|few|TRBV20-1
TGCAGTGCTAGAGATCATTTGGCAGGGGGCAGAGTTGGAAACACCATATATTTT
CSARDHLAGGRVGNTIYF
>TRBD2|TRBJ2-1|many|TRBV28
TGTGCCAGCAGTTCTCCCACTAGCGGGAGGGCCAAGCAGTTCTTC
CASSSPTSGRAKQFF
>NA|TRBJ2-7|few|TRBV20-1
TGCAGTGCTGAAAAATCAGGGAGTGCAGTCTACGAGCAGTACTTC
CSAEKSGSAVYEQYF
>TRBD1|TRBJ2-2|NA|TRBV5-1
TGCGCCACCGAGACCGGGACAGGACCCACCGGGGAGCTGTTTTTT
CATETGTGPTGELFF
>NA|TRBJ2-3|many|TRBV5-1
TGCGCCAGCAACCCCACCCCCGGCGCAGATACGCAGTATTTT
CASNPTPGADTQYF
>NA|TRBJ2-1|many|TRBV5-1
TGTGCCAGCAGGCGGGACCTAAGCTCCTACAATGAGCAGTTCTTC
CASRRDLSSYNEQFF
>NA|TRBJ2-3|few|TRBV12-3/TRBV12-4
TGTGCCAGCAGTCTTCGAGGTACGCAGTATTTT
CASSLRGTQYF
>TRBD1|TRBJ2-2|many|TRBV10-3
TGTGCCATCAGTCCGGGACAGACGAACACCGGGGAGCTGTTTTTT
CAISPGQTNTGELFF
>NA|TRBJ1-1|NA|TRBV9
TGTGCCAGCAGCGTAGGGGGACCCAACACTGAAGCTATCTTT
CASSVGGPNTEAIF
>NA|TRBJ1-3|few|TRBV12-3/TRBV12-4
TGTGCCAGCAGTGGGGGGGACGGGGGAAACACCATATATTTT
CASSGGDGGNTIYF
>TRBD1|TRBJ2-3|few|TRBV28
TGTGCCAGCAATGGACAGGGCATCACAGATACGCAGTATTTT
CASNGQGITDTQYF
>NA|TRBJ2-3|many|TRBV29-1
TGCAGCGTTGAATCAGGGCAGTGGGCCACAGATACGCAGTATTTT
CSVESGQWATDTQYF
>NA|TRBJ2-7|NA|TRBV7-8
TGTGCCAGCAGCCTCGGGACTCAGCGGGCAAAAGGCCACGAGCAGTACTTC
CASSLGTQRAKGHEQYF
>NA|TRBJ2-5|many|TRBV2
TGTGCCAGCAGCGCGGACCTTGAGGAGACCCAGTACTTC
CASSADLEETQYF
>TRBD1|TRBJ2-2|NA|TRBV10-3
TGTGCCATCAGGCAGGGACAGGGGGCCGGGGAGCTGTTTTTT
CAIRQGQGAGELFF
>NA|TRBJ2-1|many|TRBV12-5
TGTGCTAGTGGTTTGGAGGGGTTATACAATGAGCAGTTCTTC
CASGLEGLYNEQFF
>TRBD1|TRBJ1-1|few|TRBV27
TGTGCCAGTTCCCACAGGGGGTCGAACACTGAAGCTTTCTTT
CASSHRGSNTEAFF
>TRBD1|TRBJ2-2|NA|TRBV11-1
TGTGCCAGCAGCTTCGGACAGGGTGTTAACACCGGGGAGCTGTTTTTT
CASSFGQGVNTGELFF
>TRBD2|TRBJ2-7|many|TRBV5-1
TGCGCCAGCTCCGGACTAGCGGGAGGGAAAGAGAGCTCCTACGAGCAGTACTTC
CASSGLAGGKESSYEQYF
>TRBD1|TRBJ2-7|many|TRBV6-5
TGTGCCAGCAGTTACCCCGGACAGGGGTCCTCCTACGAGCAGTACTTC
CASSYPGQGSSYEQYF
>NA|TRBJ1-2|many|TRBV27
TGTGCCAGCAGTTTACGCAGGCTCAACTATGGCTACACCTTC
CASSLRRLNYGYTF
>NA|TRBJ2-3|few|TRBV5-1
TGCGCCAGCAGCTTGTTAGGTGAACCTAGCACAGATACGCAGTATTTT
CASSLLGEPSTDTQYF
>TRBD1|TRBJ2-7|few|TRBV3-1
TGTGCCAGCAGCCAAGGCGGACAGGGTTTCTACGAGCAGTACTTC
CASSQGGQGFYEQYF
>NA|TRBJ2-3|few|TRBV5-1
TGCGCCAGCAGCTTTGGTAGGGCGGGCACAGATACGCAGTATTTT
CASSFGRAGTDTQYF
>NA|TRBJ2-7|NA|TRBV5-1
TGCGCCAGCAGTTTGAGGGAGGACAGCTACGAGCAGTACTTC
CASSLREDSYEQYF
>TRBD2|TRBJ2-7|many|TRBV7-2
TGTGCCAGCAGCTTTACTAGCGGGAGCTCCTACGAGCAGTACTTC
CASSFTSGSSYEQYF
>NA|TRBJ2-7|many|TRBV12-3/TRBV12-4
TGTGCCAGCAGTTTACCAATCGGGATGGGGGCAACCTACGAGCAGTACTTC
CASSLPIGMGATYEQYF
>NA|TRBJ1-4|many|TRBV7-2
TGTGCCAGCAGCACCGGGTTCGCAACTAATGAAAAACTGTTTTTT
CASSTGFATNEKLFF
>TRBD1|TRBJ2-5|NA|TRBV7-6
TGTGCCAGCAGCTACCGGACAGGCCTACAAGAGACCCAGTACTTC
CASSYRTGLQETQYF
>NA|TRBJ2-7|many|TRBV24-1
TGTGCCACCAGTGAAGGTTACGAGCAGTACTTC
CATSEGYEQYF
>TRBD2|TRBJ2-1|many|TRBV12-3/TRBV12-4
TGTGCCAGCAGTTTTCGAGCGGGAGTTCGGAATGAGCAGTTCTTC
CASSFRAGVRNEQFF
>NA|TRBJ1-3|few|TRBV7-9
TGTGCCAGCAGCTCTCTCCAACCCCTCTCTGGAAACACCATATATTTT
CASSSLQPLSGNTIYF
>TRBD1|TRBJ2-7|NA|TRBV28
TGTGCCAGCATTCCGGACAGGGGGCTGGGGGAGCAGTACTTC
CASIPDRGLGEQYF
>NA|TRBJ1-2|many|TRBV5-1
TGCGCCAGCAGCCTTGGGGGGGCCGGGGGCTACACCTTC
CASSLGGAGGYTF
>NA|TRBJ1-2|NA|TRBV30
TGTGCCTGGAGCCCCACGGGAATCGTAGGCTACACCTTC
CAWSPTGIVGYTF